A selection of T cell receptor beta chains follows, all from one sample in a study of cytomegalovirus exposure and HLA in healthy donors. This table comes from immunoSEQ multiplex PCR, and its TCRdb copy is limited to in-frame clones, with some not included. The data hold 170,000 or so clones, with approximately 84% observed a single time. The sample comprised PBMCs. All receptors derive from a woman aged 50 to 60 in good health and CMV-seropositive. Both conserved end residues are part of each CDR3. The order of the fields is D gene, J gene, clone size, V gene, CDR3 length, CDR3 DNA, CDR3 protein. A D gene is named only where the DNA matches it firmly. Clone size is not always given. Where it is, it says once, few, many or a class for expanded clones.

d_call: -; j_call: TRBJ1-2; clone_size: -; v_call: TRBV7-2; cdr3_length: 14; cdr3_nt: TGTGCCAGCAGCTTAGATCGGGGTAACTATGGCTACACCTTC; cdr3_aa: CASSLDRGNYGYTF
d_call: TRBD1; j_call: TRBJ2-1; clone_size: -; v_call: TRBV10-3; cdr3_length: 14; cdr3_nt: TGTGCCATCACAGGGGGGACAGGGATAAATGAGCAGTTCTTC; cdr3_aa: CAITGGTGINEQFF
d_call: TRBD2; j_call: TRBJ2-5; clone_size: once; v_call: TRBV7-2; cdr3_length: 15; cdr3_nt: TGTGCCAGCAGCGTTCTGGGGGGGGGCCAAGAGACCCAGTACTTC; cdr3_aa: CASSVLGGGQETQYF
d_call: TRBD1; j_call: TRBJ1-2; clone_size: -; v_call: TRBV7-2; cdr3_length: 14; cdr3_nt: TGTGCCAGCAGCTTTACAGGGGTATGGCGTGGCTACACCTTC; cdr3_aa: CASSFTGVWRGYTF
d_call: -; j_call: TRBJ2-6; clone_size: -; v_call: TRBV6-5; cdr3_length: 15; cdr3_nt: TGTGCCAGCAGGGACAGCTTCTCTGGGGCCAACGTCCTGACTTTC; cdr3_aa: CASRDSFSGANVLTF
d_call: TRBD1; j_call: TRBJ1-2; clone_size: -; v_call: TRBV28; cdr3_length: 14; cdr3_nt: TGTGCCAGCAGCCTCGGACAGGGGGGCTATGGCTACACCTTC; cdr3_aa: CASSLGQGGYGYTF
d_call: -; j_call: TRBJ1-5; clone_size: -; v_call: TRBV2; cdr3_length: 12; cdr3_nt: TGTGCCAGCAGTGAAGGGCATCAGCCCCAGCATTTT; cdr3_aa: CASSEGHQPQHF
d_call: -; j_call: TRBJ2-7; clone_size: -; v_call: TRBV6-5; cdr3_length: 14; cdr3_nt: TGTGCCACAACCACCGGAGGCAAAACCTACGAGCAGTACTTC; cdr3_aa: CATTTGGKTYEQYF
d_call: TRBD2; j_call: TRBJ2-6; clone_size: -; v_call: TRBV7-9; cdr3_length: 16; cdr3_nt: TGTGCCAGCAGCTCGCGGGGGGGGTCTGGGGCCAACGTCCTGACTTTC; cdr3_aa: CASSSRGGSGANVLTF
d_call: -; j_call: TRBJ2-7; clone_size: -; v_call: TRBV5-1; cdr3_length: 14; cdr3_nt: TGCGCCAGCAGCTTTGGGACTGGATCCTACGAGCAGTACTTC; cdr3_aa: CASSFGTGSYEQYF
d_call: TRBD1; j_call: TRBJ1-1; clone_size: -; v_call: TRBV5-1; cdr3_length: 14; cdr3_nt: TGCGCCAGCAGCTCCGGGGACAGGCGGACTGAAGCTTTCTTT; cdr3_aa: CASSSGDRRTEAFF
d_call: -; j_call: TRBJ2-7; clone_size: -; v_call: TRBV2; cdr3_length: 13; cdr3_nt: TGTGCCAGCAAAGTTCCGGGCTCCTACGAGCAGTACTTC; cdr3_aa: CASKVPGSYEQYF
d_call: TRBD2; j_call: TRBJ2-3; clone_size: -; v_call: TRBV7-6; cdr3_length: 18; cdr3_nt: TGTGCCAGCAGCGACAGCCGCTGGACTAGCGGAGGCACAGATACGCAGTATTTT; cdr3_aa: CASSDSRWTSGGTDTQYF
d_call: TRBD2; j_call: TRBJ2-7; clone_size: -; v_call: TRBV6-5; cdr3_length: 15; cdr3_nt: TGTGCCAGCAGAGACGTAGCGGGAGGCCCCCACGAGCAGTACTTC; cdr3_aa: CASRDVAGGPHEQYF
d_call: -; j_call: TRBJ1-1; clone_size: -; v_call: TRBV19; cdr3_length: 13; cdr3_nt: TGTGCCAGTAGGGGCACAGGGAGCACTGAAGCTTTCTTT; cdr3_aa: CASRGTGSTEAFF
d_call: -; j_call: TRBJ1-2; clone_size: -; v_call: TRBV7-2; cdr3_length: 12; cdr3_nt: TGTGCCAGCAGCTCTCTTCGGTATGGCTACACCTTC; cdr3_aa: CASSSLRYGYTF
d_call: -; j_call: TRBJ2-5; clone_size: -; v_call: TRBV7-6; cdr3_length: 16; cdr3_nt: TGTGCCAGCAGCCCATCCCCGACTAGGTCAGGAGAGACCCAGTACTTC; cdr3_aa: CASSPSPTRSGETQYF
d_call: -; j_call: TRBJ1-5; clone_size: -; v_call: TRBV7-2; cdr3_length: 15; cdr3_nt: TGTGCCAGCAGCTTAGCGCGACAAGACAATCAGCCCCAGCATTTT; cdr3_aa: CASSLARQDNQPQHF
d_call: -; j_call: TRBJ1-2; clone_size: -; v_call: TRBV7-2; cdr3_length: 13; cdr3_nt: TGTGCCAGCACCCTTTATGCTAACTATGGCTACACCTTC; cdr3_aa: CASTLYANYGYTF
d_call: TRBD1; j_call: TRBJ2-7; clone_size: -; v_call: TRBV30; cdr3_length: 15; cdr3_nt: TGTGCCTGGAGCCATGGGGGACAGCGAGGGTTCGAGCAGTACTTC; cdr3_aa: CAWSHGGQRGFEQYF
d_call: -; j_call: TRBJ2-1; clone_size: -; v_call: TRBV14; cdr3_length: 14; cdr3_nt: TGTGCCAGCAGCCAACCGTGGCTAGAGGCTGAGCAGTTCTTC; cdr3_aa: CASSQPWLEAEQFF
d_call: TRBD1; j_call: TRBJ2-1; clone_size: -; v_call: TRBV29-1; cdr3_length: 16; cdr3_nt: TGCAGCGTTGATTCAAACGGACAGGGGGCCTACAATGAGCAGTTCTTC; cdr3_aa: CSVDSNGQGAYNEQFF
d_call: TRBD1; j_call: TRBJ1-5; clone_size: -; v_call: TRBV28; cdr3_length: 14; cdr3_nt: TGTGCCAGCAGTTCGGACAGGGATCATCAGCCCCAGCATTTT; cdr3_aa: CASSSDRDHQPQHF
d_call: -; j_call: TRBJ2-1; clone_size: -; v_call: TRBV11-2; cdr3_length: 18; cdr3_nt: TGTGCCAGCAGCTTGGTCAGGGGGGCCCCCAGCTCCTACAATGAGCAGTTCTTC; cdr3_aa: CASSLVRGAPSSYNEQFF
d_call: -; j_call: TRBJ1-5; clone_size: -; v_call: TRBV7-9; cdr3_length: 15; cdr3_nt: TGTGCCAGCAGCTTAGATGGGGGGGGTCATCAGCCCCAGCATTTT; cdr3_aa: CASSLDGGGHQPQHF
d_call: TRBD1; j_call: TRBJ2-2; clone_size: few; v_call: TRBV15; cdr3_length: 16; cdr3_nt: TGTGCCACCAGCAGGGCCGGGACAGGGTTCGCCGGGGAGCTGTTTTTT; cdr3_aa: CATSRAGTGFAGELFF
d_call: -; j_call: TRBJ2-1; clone_size: -; v_call: TRBV5-1; cdr3_length: 14; cdr3_nt: TGCGCCAGTTCGATGTCGCAGGGTGCTGTTGAGCAGTTCTTC; cdr3_aa: CASSMSQGAVEQFF
d_call: TRBD2; j_call: TRBJ2-5; clone_size: -; v_call: TRBV5-1; cdr3_length: 17; cdr3_nt: TGCGCCAGCAGCCCGGCCTATCTGACTAGCGGGGGGGAGACCCAGTACTTC; cdr3_aa: CASSPAYLTSGGETQYF
d_call: TRBD2; j_call: TRBJ2-5; clone_size: -; v_call: TRBV28; cdr3_length: 14; cdr3_nt: TGTGCCAGCAGTTTCAGCGGGAGCGAGGAGACCCAGTACTTC; cdr3_aa: CASSFSGSEETQYF
d_call: -; j_call: TRBJ1-1; clone_size: once; v_call: TRBV19; cdr3_length: 14; cdr3_nt: TGTGCCAGTAGGCTCGACAGGACGAACACTGAAGCTTTCTTT; cdr3_aa: CASRLDRTNTEAFF
d_call: TRBD1; j_call: TRBJ1-2; clone_size: few; v_call: TRBV5-1; cdr3_length: 13; cdr3_nt: TGCGCCAGCAGCTTGGAACAGGGGGCCGGCTACACCTTC; cdr3_aa: CASSLEQGAGYTF
d_call: -; j_call: TRBJ1-2; clone_size: -; v_call: TRBV28; cdr3_length: 16; cdr3_nt: TGTGCCAGCGTTTCCTCTAGATGGGGCGAGGACTATGGCTACACCTTC; cdr3_aa: CASVSSRWGEDYGYTF
d_call: -; j_call: TRBJ1-1; clone_size: -; v_call: TRBV28; cdr3_length: 11; cdr3_nt: TGTGCCAGCAGTTCCAGGGTATGGGCTTTCTTT; cdr3_aa: CASSSRVWAFF
d_call: TRBD1; j_call: TRBJ1-5; clone_size: once; v_call: TRBV15; cdr3_length: 16; cdr3_nt: TGTGCCACCTCGTCGGGACAGACTTATAGCAATCAGCCCCAGCATTTT; cdr3_aa: CATSSGQTYSNQPQHF
d_call: -; j_call: TRBJ1-1; clone_size: -; v_call: TRBV27; cdr3_length: 13; cdr3_nt: TGTGCCAGCAGGTTACAACGGGACTTCGAAGCTTTCTTT; cdr3_aa: CASRLQRDFEAFF
d_call: TRBD1; j_call: TRBJ1-2; clone_size: -; v_call: TRBV5-1; cdr3_length: 14; cdr3_nt: TGCGCCAGCAGCCGCGGACAGGGGCACTATGGCTACACCTTC; cdr3_aa: CASSRGQGHYGYTF
d_call: -; j_call: TRBJ1-3; clone_size: -; v_call: TRBV4-3; cdr3_length: 13; cdr3_nt: TGCGCCAGCAGTCCTCTCTCTGGAAACACCATATATTTT; cdr3_aa: CASSPLSGNTIYF
d_call: TRBD1; j_call: TRBJ1-2; clone_size: -; v_call: TRBV19; cdr3_length: 15; cdr3_nt: TGTGCCAGTAGTACGGACAGGGGGCAGGACTATGGCTACACCTTC; cdr3_aa: CASSTDRGQDYGYTF
d_call: -; j_call: TRBJ1-5; clone_size: few; v_call: TRBV2; cdr3_length: 13; cdr3_nt: TGTGCCAGCAGATGGGCGATAGATCAGCCCCAGCATTTT; cdr3_aa: CASRWAIDQPQHF
d_call: -; j_call: TRBJ1-5; clone_size: -; v_call: TRBV6-6; cdr3_length: 14; cdr3_nt: TGTGCCAGCAGGGAACAGACTAGCAATCAGCCCCAGCATTTT; cdr3_aa: CASREQTSNQPQHF
d_call: -; j_call: TRBJ1-5; clone_size: -; v_call: TRBV28; cdr3_length: 16; cdr3_nt: TGTGCCAGCAGTTTAGTTCAGGTTTATAGCAATCAGCCCCAGCATTTT; cdr3_aa: CASSLVQVYSNQPQHF
d_call: -; j_call: TRBJ2-6; clone_size: -; v_call: TRBV19; cdr3_length: 17; cdr3_nt: TGTGCCAGTAGTATAGATCGGGCCAGCTCTGGGGCCAACGGCCTGACTTTC; cdr3_aa: CASSIDRASSGANGLTF
d_call: -; j_call: TRBJ1-1; clone_size: -; v_call: TRBV4-3; cdr3_length: 15; cdr3_nt: TGCGCCAGCAGCTCGGGGATGGGCCCCATTGCTGAAGCTTTCTTT; cdr3_aa: CASSSGMGPIAEAFF
d_call: -; j_call: TRBJ1-4; clone_size: -; v_call: TRBV7-8; cdr3_length: 13; cdr3_nt: TGTGCCAGCAGCTTAGGTCCGAACCAACGAGCGTTTTTT; cdr3_aa: CASSLGPNQRAFF
d_call: -; j_call: TRBJ2-3; clone_size: -; v_call: TRBV5-1; cdr3_length: 16; cdr3_nt: TGCGCCAGCAGCCCAATAGCGGATCCTAGCACAGATACGCAGTATTTT; cdr3_aa: CASSPIADPSTDTQYF